Below, 9 T cell receptor beta chains from the same sample are listed, as sequenced in a study of PD-L1 blockade in urothelial cancer. The assay was immunoSEQ multiplex PCR, and TCRdb's table has in-frame clones only and misses some. The sample lists fewer than 40,000 clones; 75% to 95% were seen once. The sample in question was PBMCs, obtained around atezolizumab (anti-PD-L1) treatment. The receptors were gathered from a man between 65 and 85 years old with urothelial cancer.

The genes are TRBV14 and TRBJ2-2; D is possibly TRBD1 (6 bases). The CDR3 sequence is 13 residues long. In germline, CDR1 is SGHDN, CDR2 FVKESK. V was trimmed by 4 bases and J by 8 bases, leaving 11 bases between them. In DNA form, the CDR3 reads TGTGCCAGCAGCCCCACAGGGAATGGGGAGCTGTTTTTT. Its translation is CASSPTGNGELFF.

The chain employs TRBV2 and TRBJ2-1, with TRBD2 matching over 9 bases. CDR3 length: 15 amino acids. Germline CDR1 and CDR2: SNHLY and FYNNEI. V was clipped by 7 bases and J by 8 bases; unmatched bases: 12. CDR3 residues: CASKVAGEGVYEQFF. CDR3 DNA sequence: TGTGCCAGCAAGGTAGCGGGAGAGGGGGTGTATGAGCAGTTCTTC.

V is TRBV7-8 and J is TRBJ2-3; 8 bases fit TRBD2. The length of the CDR3 is 16 residues. V lost 2 bases and J lost 0; bases outside the gene matches: 4. Germline assignment: CDR1 SGHVS and CDR2 FQNEAQ. CDR3 DNA sequence: TGTGCCAGCAGCTTACGGGGCGGGAGGAGCACAGATACGCAGTATTTT. The encoded protein is CASSLRGGRSTDTQYF.

The V call is TRBV30, the J call TRBJ2-7; tentative D call: TRBD2 (5 bases). Germline V gene data show CDR1 as GTSNPN and CDR2 as SVGIG (reference sequence). The germline V and J ends were trimmed by 0 bases and 2 bases, with 17 bases remaining between them. The CDR3 is 16 residues long. The CDR3 DNA is TGTGCCTGGAGTGTAAGCGGCGGGTCCCCCCCCTACGAGCAGTACTTC. This translates into CAWSVSGGSPPYEQYF.

The chain joins TRBV30 to TRBJ1-1; D may be TRBD1 (6 bases). Trimming removed 3 bases at V and 4 bases at J, with 15 bases between. There are 14 residues in the CDR3. Germline CDR1 reads GTSNPN; CDR2 reads SVGIG (reference sequence). Here the CDR3 DNA reads TGTGCCTGGAGGACCGGGACATCGGGCACTGAAGCTTTCTTT. Its translation is CAWRTGTSGTEAFF.

The chain carries TRBV29-1 and TRBJ2-7; TRBD2 matches at 8 bases. The CDR3 has 13 amino acids. J lost 7 bases, V lost 4 bases, and 9 bases had no gene match. CDR1 is SQVTM, CDR2 ANQGSEA, per germline. The CDR3 loop is CSVGLAMTGEQYF. CDR3 DNA sequence: TGCAGCGTTGGACTAGCGATGACTGGGGAGCAGTACTTC.

The CDR3 reads CASSPTRSGHQYF. In DNA, the CDR3 is TGTGCCAGCAGCCCCACTAGGTCGGGCCACCAGTACTTC. V usage is TRBV7-7 and J usage is TRBJ2-5, with D possibly being TRBD2 (5 bases). The CDR3 totals 13 residues. The V end was cut by 5 bases, the J end by 10 bases, with 17 bases between. Germline V lookup: CDR1 SSHAT, CDR2 FNYEAQ (reference sequence).

This clone was picked up a small number of times. The rearrangement joins TRBV5-4 to TRBJ1-2; unclear D gene. Germline CDR1 and CDR2: SGHNT and YYREEE (reference sequence). The CDR3 runs 12 residues. Trimming cost V 4 bases and J 8 bases, with 12 bases left between them. For the CDR3, the DNA is TGTGCCAGCAGCCAGGACTCGGGGGGCTACACCTTC. This codes for CASSQDSGGYTF.

This chain joins TRBV7-9 and TRBJ2-1, with 9 bases that match TRBD2. This CDR3 is 13 amino acids long. The germline V gene has CDR1 SEHNR and CDR2 FQNEAQ (reference sequence). The junction had 4 bases not matched to a gene; V was cut back by 6 bases and J by 7 bases. CDR3 in DNA: TGTGCCAGCAGGCCGACTAGCGGTAATGAGCAGTTCTTC. It yields the protein CASRPTSGNEQFF.